This T cell receptor (beta chain) derives from a study of blood T cell repertoires in COVID-19. Whole-study context: Italy, Spain and the United States were the sources of the convalescent and acute COVID-19 samples. T cells, B-cell-depleted T cells, or PBMCs provided the cDNA or gDNA that served as material.

This CDR3 has 15 amino acids. As processed by the authors: Nucleated cell counts were estimated from reference gene primer amplification. Sequencing was performed with immunoSEQ multiplex PCR; in TCRdb, only in-frame clones are kept and a portion is missing. For V, J and clone size, that table is used; D and trimming come from the DNA. The sample yields under 250,000 clones, roughly 82% seen once. Sequenced material: peripheral blood. The clonotype originates from a woman in her 70s with acute or convalescent COVID-19. This sequence joins TRBV12-2 and TRBJ1-2; the DNA was not used to check the table's D call, TRBD1. TRBV12-2 is a recognized pseudogene. The CDR3 DNA is TGTGCAAGTCGCTTAGCTAGACAGGGGAACTATGGCTACACCTTC. It specifies CASRLARQGNYGYTF.